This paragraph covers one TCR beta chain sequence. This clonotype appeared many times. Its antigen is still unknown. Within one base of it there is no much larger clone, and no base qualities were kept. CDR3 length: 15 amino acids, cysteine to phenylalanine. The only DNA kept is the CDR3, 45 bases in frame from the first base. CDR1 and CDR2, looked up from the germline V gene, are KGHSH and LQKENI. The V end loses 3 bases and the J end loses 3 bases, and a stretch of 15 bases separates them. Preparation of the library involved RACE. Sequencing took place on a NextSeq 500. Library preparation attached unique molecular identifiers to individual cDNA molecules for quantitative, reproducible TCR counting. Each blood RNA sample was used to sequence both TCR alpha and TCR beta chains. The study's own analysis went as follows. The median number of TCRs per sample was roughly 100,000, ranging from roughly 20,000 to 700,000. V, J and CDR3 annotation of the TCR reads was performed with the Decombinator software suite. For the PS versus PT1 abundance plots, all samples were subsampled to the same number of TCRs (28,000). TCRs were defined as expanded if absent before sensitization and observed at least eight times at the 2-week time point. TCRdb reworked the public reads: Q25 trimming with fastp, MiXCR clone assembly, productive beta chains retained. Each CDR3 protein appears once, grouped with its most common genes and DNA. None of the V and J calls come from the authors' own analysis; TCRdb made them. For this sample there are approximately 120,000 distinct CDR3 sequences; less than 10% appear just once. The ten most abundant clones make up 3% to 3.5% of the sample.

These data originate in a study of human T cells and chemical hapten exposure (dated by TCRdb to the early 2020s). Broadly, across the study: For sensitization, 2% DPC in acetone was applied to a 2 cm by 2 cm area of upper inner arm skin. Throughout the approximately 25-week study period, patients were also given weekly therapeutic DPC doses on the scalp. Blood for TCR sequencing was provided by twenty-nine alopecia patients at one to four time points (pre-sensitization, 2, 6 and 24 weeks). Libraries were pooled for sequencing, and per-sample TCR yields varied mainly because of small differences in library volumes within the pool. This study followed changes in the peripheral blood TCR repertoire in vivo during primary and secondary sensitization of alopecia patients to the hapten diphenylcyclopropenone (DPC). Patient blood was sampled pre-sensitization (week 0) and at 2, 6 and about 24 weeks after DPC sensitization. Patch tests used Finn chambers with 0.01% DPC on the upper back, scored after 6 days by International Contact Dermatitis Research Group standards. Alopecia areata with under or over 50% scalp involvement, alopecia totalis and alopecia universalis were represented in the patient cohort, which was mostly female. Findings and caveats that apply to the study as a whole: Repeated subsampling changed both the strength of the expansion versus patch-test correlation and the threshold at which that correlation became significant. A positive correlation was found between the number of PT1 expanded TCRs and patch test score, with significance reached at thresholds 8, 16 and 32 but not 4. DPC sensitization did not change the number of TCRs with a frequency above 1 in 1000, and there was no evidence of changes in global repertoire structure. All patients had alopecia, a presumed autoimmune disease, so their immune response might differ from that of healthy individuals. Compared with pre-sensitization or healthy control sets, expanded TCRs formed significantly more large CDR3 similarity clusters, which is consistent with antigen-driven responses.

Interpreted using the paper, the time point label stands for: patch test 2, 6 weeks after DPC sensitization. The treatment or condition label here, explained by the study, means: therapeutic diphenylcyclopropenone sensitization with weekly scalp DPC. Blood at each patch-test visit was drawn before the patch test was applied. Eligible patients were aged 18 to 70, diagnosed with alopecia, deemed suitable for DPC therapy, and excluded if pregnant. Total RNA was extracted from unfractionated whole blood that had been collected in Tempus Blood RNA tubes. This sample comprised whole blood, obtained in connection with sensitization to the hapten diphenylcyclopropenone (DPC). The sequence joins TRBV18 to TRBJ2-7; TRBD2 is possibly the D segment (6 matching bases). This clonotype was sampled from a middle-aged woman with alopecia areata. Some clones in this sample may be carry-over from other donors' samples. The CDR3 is CASSPPAGPGYEQYF. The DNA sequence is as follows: TGTGCCAGCTCACCTCCGGCGGGGCCGGGCTACGAGCAGTACTTC. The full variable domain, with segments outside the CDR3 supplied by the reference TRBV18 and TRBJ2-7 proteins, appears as NAGVMQNPRHLVRRRGQEARLRCSPMKGHSHVYWYRQLPEEGLKFMVYLQKENIIDESGMPKERFSAEFPKEGPSILRIQQVVRGDSAAYFCASSPPAGPGYEQYFGPGTRLTVT.